A selection of T cell receptor beta chains follows, all from one sample in a study of Graves' ophthalmopathy and Graves' hyperthyroidism. TCRdb used MiXCR to reprocess the multiplex PCR reads, holding one entry per CDR3 protein. The sample yields about 1.2 million distinct CDR3 sequences, about 38% seen once. What was sequenced was peripheral blood or thyroid tissue (not recorded which). The receptor source for this set is an adult man with Graves' hyperthyroidism. Each CDR3 is given with its conserved first and last residue. Each record gives: V gene, J gene, CDR3 protein.

>TRBV27|TRBJ2-7
CASRAPGYEQYF
>TRBV10-3|TRBJ2-3
CAISERPRGWEDTQYF
>TRBV7-9|TRBJ1-2
CASSRASGNGYTF
>TRBV7-2|TRBJ2-6
CASRQGYGANVLTF
>TRBV20-1|TRBJ2-7
CSALSGRKGYEQYF
>TRBV10-3|TRBJ2-5
CASMRPQETQYF
>TRBV5-1|TRBJ2-7
CASSSGLWDLSYEQYF
>TRBV2|TRBJ1-1
CASWTGSMNTEAFF
>TRBV20-1|TRBJ2-7
CSARVVGGRFNNRRHYEQYF
>TRBV20-1|TRBJ1-2
CSALGGGDDGYTF
>TRBV11-2|TRBJ1-2
CASSPGTF
>TRBV7-2|TRBJ2-5
CASSPWTVQETQYF
>TRBV7-7|TRBJ2-5
CASSQNPTSGKNQYF
>TRBV30|TRBJ1-2
CAWSGTGVGYTF
>TRBV5-6|TRBJ2-5
CASSLESSGGETQYF
>TRBV2|TRBJ2-5
CASTQGWVAGEQETQYF
>TRBV28|TRBJ2-5
CASSFRSDEYF
>TRBV4-3|TRBJ1-6
CASSQDPGSPLHF
>TRBV19|TRBJ2-2
CASSIALQGAAGELFF
>TRBV7-2|TRBJ1-2
CASKSSRGVRGYTF
>TRBV19|TRBJ1-4
CASSSPGQGEEKLFF
>TRBV11-2|TRBJ2-6
CASTTDRGANVLTF
>TRBV7-8|TRBJ2-5
CASSPPRIAVETQYF
>TRBV15|TRBJ2-6
CATSRVRGLAVPGANVLTF
>TRBV29-1|TRBJ2-5
CSVEAVWSTLYF
>TRBV2|TRBJ2-2
CASRVGDEETGELFF
>TRBV6-5|TRBJ1-1
CASGRQGLEAFF
>TRBV15|TRBJ2-7
CATSPREEAYEQYF
>TRBV7-2|TRBJ1-1
CASTTGGALAEAFF
>TRBV14|TRBJ1-2
CASSQEGQWLYGYTF
>TRBV7-8|TRBJ1-1
CASSSEYRVSDTEAFF
>TRBV5-4|TRBJ1-5
CASSSGTEVNQPQHF
>TRBV10-3|TRBJ2-5
CAIKPGLAGRETQYF
>TRBV7-2|TRBJ2-7
CASSPLVGDEQYF
>TRBV10-2|TRBJ2-7
CASSAPKGSGTWLGQYF
>TRBV28|TRBJ1-1
CASSLWQGGGITEAFF
>TRBV9|TRBJ2-2
CASSVNPVFWGTGELFF
>TRBV2|TRBJ1-6
CASRGTTDSPLHF
>TRBV29-1|TRBJ2-7
CSVSRAVGSSYEQYF